This T cell receptor (beta chain) came from a study of T cell repertoires in cytomegalovirus infection. TCRdb re-called the reads through MiXCR, storing one row per CDR3 protein. The sample lists around 550,000 distinct CDR3 sequences; less than 30% were seen once. Germline CDR1 is ENHRY and CDR2 is SYGVKD. Deletions cut 6 bases from V and 0 bases from J, with 19 bases between. The CDR3 runs 17 residues. This clonotype turned up a few times. Its antigen is as yet unknown. Study-wide points: People with CMV and the relevant HLA were identified by cumulative public TCR beta family frequency. CMV-specific TCR beta clonotypes restricted by HLA-C were the ones dominating the ex vivo response.

V is TRBV10-3 and J is TRBJ2-3; D tentatively fits TRBD1 or TRBD2 (5 bases each). Sequenced input: PBMCs. The source is a human donor in good health (CMV status not recorded). Some clones in this sample may be carry-over from other donors' samples. CDR3 protein: CAIRGDWTGGSTDTQYF. CDR3 nucleotide sequence: TGTGCCATCAGGGGTGACTGGACTGGGGGAAGCACAGATACGCAGTATTTT.